What follows are 22 T cell receptor beta chains derived from one specimen sequenced in a study of T-cell memory formation after mild COVID-19. TCRdb itself ran the 5' RACE reads through MiXCR, one entry per CDR3 protein. The table lists about 150,000 distinct CDR3 sequences, 30% to 35% of them singletons. Sequencing input: PBMCs or a T cell subset sorted from them (not recorded which). The receptors come from an adult woman who had mild COVID-19 (a few samples of this study predate the infection). Cell type and time point are not known.

A few counts support this clonotype. This chain uses TRBV18 with TRBJ1-2; D may be TRBD1 (5 bases). CDR3 length: 13 residues. Germline CDR1 and CDR2: KGHSH and LQKENI. V lost 3 bases and J 8 bases, leaving 13 bases between the germline ends. Here the CDR3 reads CASSPGTAQGYTF. CDR3 nucleotide sequence: TGTGCCAGCTCACCCGGGACCGCACAGGGCTACACCTTC.

This clonotype occurred a few times. This chain uses TRBV3-1 with TRBJ2-7; TRBD1 or TRBD2 may be the D gene (5 bases each). The V end was cut by 4 bases, the J end by 6 bases, with 10 bases between. The CDR3 has 12 residues. Germline CDR1 reads LGHDT; CDR2 reads YNNKEL (reference sequence). Here the CDR3 DNA reads TGTGCCAGCAGCCGCAGGGACCGCGAGCAGTACTTC. Its translation is CASSRRDREQYF.

J is TRBJ1-3 and V is TRBV20-1; 9 nucleotides line up with TRBD1. This CDR3 is built from 17 residues. The V gene's germline CDR1 is DFQATT and CDR2 SNEGSKA (reference sequence). V lost 2 bases, J lost 3 bases, and 11 bases stayed unmatched. CDR3 residues: CSARTLPGQGDGNTIYF. Written as DNA, the CDR3 is TGCAGTGCTAGAACCCTACCGGGACAGGGAGATGGAAACACCATATATTTT.

This clonotype appeared a few times. The chain carries TRBV7-9 and TRBJ2-7; 7 bases are a match to TRBD1. Germline V gene data show CDR1 as SEHNR and CDR2 as FQNEAQ (reference sequence). The trim removed 5 bases at V and 0 bases at J, leaving 7 bases unmatched. CDR3 size: 15 residues. The CDR3 is CASSGLRTGSYEQYF. The CDR3 coding sequence is TGTGCCAGCAGCGGCCTCCGGACAGGCTCCTACGAGCAGTACTTC.

J is TRBJ2-1 and V is TRBV6-6, with TRBD2 identical over 7 bases. Germline-derived CDR1 and CDR2 are MNHNY and SVGAGI (reference sequence). J lost 5 bases, V lost 6 bases, and 13 bases had no gene match. The CDR3 is made up of 16 amino acids. The CDR3 loop reads CASSRLASGENNEQFF. The CDR3 DNA is TGTGCCAGCAGCCGACTTGCTAGCGGAGAAAACAATGAGCAGTTCTTC.

This sequence joins TRBV5-1 and TRBJ1-2; unclear D gene. Germline assignment: CDR1 SGHRS and CDR2 YFSETQ. The V end was cut by 0 bases, the J end by 6 bases, with 6 bases between. The CDR3 covers 12 residues. The DNA for the CDR3 is TGCGCCAGCAGCTTGGCCGGGGATGGCTACACCTTC. Encoded protein: CASSLAGDGYTF. Looking up the rest from reference TRBV5-1 and TRBJ1-2 gives the full variable domain: KAGVTQTPRYLIKTRGQQVTLSCSPISGHRSVSWYQQTPGQGLQFLFEYFSETQRNKGNFPGRFSGRQFSNSRSEMNVSTLELGDSALYLCASSLAGDGYTFGSGTRLTVV.

This clonotype was found once. This chain uses TRBV9 with TRBJ1-4, with 7 bases matching TRBD1. V lost 3 bases, J lost 0 bases, and 5 bases stayed unmatched. CDR3 length: 16 amino acids. CDR1 is SGDLS and CDR2 is YYNGEE in the germline V gene. The CDR3 here is CASSAAGQATNEKLFF. The CDR3 DNA follows: TGTGCCAGCAGCGCCGCCGGACAGGCAACTAATGAAAAACTGTTTTTT.

This clonotype showed up just a few times. The DNA for the CDR3 is TGTGCCAGCACGTCGGGACTCGATACGCAGTATTTT. It specifies CASTSGLDTQYF. The rearrangement uses TRBV12-3 or TRBV12-4 and TRBJ2-3, with D tentatively TRBD2 (6 bases). Trimming removed 7 bases from V and 6 bases from J, with 11 bases in between. The CDR3 runs to 12 residues.

This clonotype turned up a few times. V and J are TRBV4-2 and TRBJ2-1; D is perhaps TRBD1 (6 bases). CDR1 and CDR2 (germline): LGHNA, YNFKEQ. This CDR3 is 19 amino acids long. Trimming took 0 bases from V and 6 from J, leaving 24 bases between them. Here the CDR3 reads CASSQDQSWDIKPLNEQFF. As DNA, the CDR3 is TGTGCCAGCAGCCAAGACCAATCTTGGGACATCAAACCCCTCAATGAGCAGTTCTTC.

In this sample, this clonotype turned up a few times. The gene calls are TRBV12-3 or TRBV12-4 and TRBJ2-2, with TRBD1 matching over 8 bases. The V and J ends lost 5 bases and 6 bases, in that order; junction bases with no gene match: 8. This CDR3 comprises 15 residues. CDR3 loop: CASSLRQGAAGELFF. The CDR3 DNA reads TGTGCCAGCAGTCTTCGCCAGGGGGCGGCCGGGGAGCTGTTTTTT.

The chain uses TRBV9 and TRBJ2-5; possible D gene TRBD1, 5 bases. The germline V gene encodes CDR1 SGDLS and CDR2 YYNGEE. V lost 4 bases to trimming and J lost 0 bases, with 7 bases between them. CDR3 length: 13 residues. The CDR3 region is CASSRQYQETQYF. The CDR3 nucleotides are TGTGCCAGCAGCCGACAGTACCAAGAGACCCAGTACTTC.

The V and J genes are TRBV5-5 and TRBJ1-1; D unresolved. This CDR3 has 12 amino acids. Germline V lookup: CDR1 SGHKS, CDR2 YYEKEE (reference sequence). Trimming took 5 bases from V and 11 from J, leaving 16 bases between them. In DNA, the CDR3 is TGTGCCAGCAGTCCTGGACCAGGAACGGCTTTCTTT. Translating it yields CASSPGPGTAFF.

This chain uses TRBV9 with TRBJ1-3, with a possible D match to TRBD1 (6 bases). The germline gives CDR1 SGDLS, CDR2 YYNGEE. Trimming removed 3 bases at V and 2 bases at J, with 6 bases between. This CDR3 has 13 amino acids. CDR3 sequence: CASSAGAGNTIYF. CDR3 nucleotide sequence: TGTGCCAGCAGCGCAGGGGCTGGAAACACCATATATTTT. Full variable domain (outside the CDR3, taken from reference TRBV9 and TRBJ1-3): DSGVTQTPKHLITATGQRVTLRCSPRSGDLSVYWYQQSLDQGLQFLIQYYNGEERAKGNILERFSAQQFPDLHSELNLSSLELGDSALYFCASSAGAGNTIYFGEGSWLTVV.

This clonotype was counted a single time. The chain combines TRBV7-2 with TRBJ2-1; TRBD2 is a possible D gene (5 bases). The germline gives CDR1 SGHTA, CDR2 FQGNSA. The CDR3 extends over 15 amino acids. Between the trimmed V and J ends, which lost 5 bases and 0 bases, there was a span of 11 bases. Written as DNA, the CDR3 is TGTGCCAGCAGCCCAGCGAGGGACTCCTACAATGAGCAGTTCTTC. As protein: CASSPARDSYNEQFF.

The chain links TRBV20-1 to TRBJ2-3; D may be TRBD2 (5 bases). CDR1 is DFQATT, CDR2 SNEGSKA, per germline (reference sequence). V was pared by 6 bases and J by 1 base, with 17 bases between. The CDR3 consists of 15 residues. This CDR3 is CSAIPWDSGTDTQYF. The DNA for the CDR3 is TGCAGTGCCATTCCATGGGATAGCGGCACAGATACGCAGTATTTT.

This clonotype was recorded a few times. The chain joins TRBV20-1 to TRBJ2-3, with TRBD2 matching over 11 bases. CDR3 size: 14 residues. The germline CDR1 and CDR2 sequences are DFQATT and SNEGSKA (reference sequence). With V trimmed by 5 bases and J by 2 bases, 3 bases remained unmatched. The CDR3 DNA follows: TGCAGTGCTCCTAGCGGGGGGAACACAGATACGCAGTATTTT. This encodes CSAPSGGNTDTQYF.

The J gene is TRBJ1-6, the V gene TRBV5-5; the D gene is possibly TRBD1 (5 bases). Trimming shortened V by 2 bases and J by 7 bases, and 10 bases separated the two germline ends. Germline V gene lookup returns CDR1 SGHKS and CDR2 YYEKEE (reference sequence). CDR3 length: 14 residues. The CDR3 nucleotides are TGTGCCAGCAGCTTACGCAGGGAGAATTCACCCCTCCACTTT. Translating gives CASSLRRENSPLHF.

The V and J genes are TRBV11-3 and TRBJ2-5; 12 nucleotides agree with TRBD2. The junction had 6 bases not matched to a gene; V was cut back by 5 bases and J by 5 bases. The CDR3 has 15 amino acids. The germline gives CDR1 SGHNT, CDR2 YENEEA. CDR3 sequence: CASSLGLAGLETQYF. CDR3 nucleotides: TGTGCCAGCAGCCTTGGACTAGCGGGACTGGAGACCCAGTACTTC.

The V gene is TRBV12-3 or TRBV12-4, the J gene TRBJ2-3; unclear D gene. Trimming left V 5 bases short and J 7 bases short, with 4 bases between. This CDR3 contains 10 residues. As DNA, the CDR3 is TGTGCCAGCAGTGCTTATACGCAGTATTTT. The encoded protein is CASSAYTQYF.

The gene calls are TRBV6-6 and TRBJ2-7, with TRBD2 identical over 11 bases. The trim removed 8 bases at V and 6 bases at J, leaving 9 bases unmatched. Per the germline V gene, CDR1 is MNHNY and CDR2 is SVGAGI (reference sequence). The CDR3 contains 14 residues. DNA of the CDR3: TGTGCCAGCGGCGGCCTAGCGGGAGGCGTCGAGCAGTACTTC. This sequence encodes CASGGLAGGVEQYF.

This chain joins TRBV7-6 and TRBJ1-5; D is undetermined. V was cut by 1 base and J by 3 bases, with 13 bases left in between. The length of the CDR3 is 16 residues. The germline V gene encodes CDR1 SGHVS and CDR2 FNYEAQ. The CDR3: CASSLEPAGNNQPQHF. The DNA of the CDR3 is TGTGCCAGCAGCTTAGAACCCGCAGGCAACAATCAGCCCCAGCATTTT.

This chain connects TRBV3-1 to TRBJ2-1; 8 nucleotides align to TRBD2. The V segment lost 4 bases and the J segment 3 bases; nucleotides outside the gene matches: 8. Germline loops: CDR1 LGHDT, CDR2 YNNKEL (reference sequence). The CDR3 sequence is 16 residues long. The chain's CDR3 is CASSRNGLAGYNEQFF. In DNA, the CDR3 is TGTGCCAGCAGCCGAAATGGGCTAGCGGGCTACAATGAGCAGTTCTTC.